This passage covers 20 T cell receptor beta chains from one sample sequenced in a study of T-cell memory formation after mild COVID-19. TCRdb called the 5' RACE reads again in MiXCR, with one record for every CDR3 protein. Seen here are under 450,000 distinct CDR3 sequences, 13% to 15% observed once, and the top ten hold 20% to 25%. The specimen was PBMCs or a T cell subset sorted from them (not recorded which). All receptors come from a man aged 18-30 years who had mild COVID-19 (a few samples of this study predate the infection). Cell type and time point are not known.

In its sample, this clonotype was seen a few times. The rearrangement links TRBV5-1 to TRBJ2-2; a possible D gene is TRBD2 (6 bases). Germline values: CDR1 SGHRS, CDR2 YFSETQ. This CDR3 has 15 amino acids. Trimming took off 3 bases at V and 6 bases at J, with 15 bases between the two ends. This chain's CDR3 is CASSSRRVGAGELFF. The CDR3 bases are TGCGCCAGCAGCTCCCGGAGGGTTGGGGCCGGGGAGCTGTTTTTT.

The V gene is TRBV5-6, the J gene TRBJ2-3, with D maybe TRBD2 (6 bases). The CDR3 spans 14 residues. Germline CDR1 reads SGHDT; CDR2 reads YYEEEE. Trimming left V 6 bases short and J 1 base short, with 12 bases between. The CDR3 region has the DNA TGTGCCAGCACCCGGGGGTTCCGCACAGATACGCAGTATTTT. It yields the protein CASTRGFRTDTQYF.

This rearrangement joins TRBV7-8 to TRBJ2-2, with no clear D. V was pared by 5 bases and J by 7 bases, with 8 bases between. The CDR3 extends over 12 amino acids. CDR1 and CDR2 (germline): SGHVS, FQNEAQ. CDR3 in DNA: TGTGCCAGCAGCCCACGGATCGGGGAGCTGTTTTTT. As protein: CASSPRIGELFF. The whole variable domain, remainder taken from reference TRBV7-8 and TRBJ2-2, is GAGVSQSPRYKVAKRGQDVALRCDPISGHVSLFWYQQALGQGPEFLTYFQNEAQLDKSGLPSDRFFAERPEGSVSTLKIQRTQQEDSAVYLCASSPRIGELFFGEGSRLTVL.

The V and J genes are TRBV7-2 and TRBJ1-4; 7 bases are shared with TRBD1. CDR3 length equals 15 residues. Germline CDR1 is SGHTA and CDR2 is FQGNSA. J gave up 8 bases and V 5 bases, and 11 bases lay outside the gene matches. CDR3 region: CASSKQTGIREKLFF. In DNA form, the CDR3 reads TGTGCCAGCAGCAAGCAGACAGGGATTAGGGAAAAACTGTTTTTT.

This chain connects TRBV18 to TRBJ2-4, with TRBD1 identical over 7 bases. CDR1 is KGHSH, CDR2 LQKENI, per germline. V trimming: 4 bases; J trimming: 5 bases; junction bases outside the gene matches: 5. The CDR3 spans 14 residues. CDR3 sequence: CASSQTGTENIQYF. For the CDR3, the DNA is TGTGCCAGCTCACAAACCGGGACAGAAAACATTCAGTACTTC.

The V call is TRBV5-1, the J call TRBJ2-4, with D possibly being TRBD2 (5 bases). This CDR3 is 14 amino acids long. CDR1 SGHRS and CDR2 YFSETQ come from the germline V gene. Between the trimmed V and J ends, which lost 4 bases and 6 bases, there was a span of 14 bases. CDR3 sequence reads: CASSPAGERNIQYF. The CDR3 DNA reads TGCGCCAGCAGCCCCGCTGGGGAGAGAAACATTCAGTACTTC. The complete variable domain, with remaining parts taken from reference TRBV5-1 and TRBJ2-4, reads KAGVTQTPRYLIKTRGQQVTLSCSPISGHRSVSWYQQTPGQGLQFLFEYFSETQRNKGNFPGRFSGRQFSNSRSEMNVSTLELGDSALYLCASSPAGERNIQYFGAGTRLSVL.

V is TRBV6-5 and J is TRBJ2-1, with 8 bases aligning to TRBD1. This CDR3 has 15 residues. Germline CDR1 MNHEY, CDR2 SVGAGI. V was pared by 2 bases and J by 8 bases, with 8 bases of the junction left unmatched. The CDR3 DNA reads as TGTGCCAGCAGTTACCGCGGGACAGGATGGTATGAGCAGTTCTTC. As protein: CASSYRGTGWYEQFF.

This clonotype was seen more than once but under ten times. The chain employs TRBV7-9 and TRBJ2-7; a weak D match, TRBD1 (6 bases). Germline CDR1 and CDR2: SEHNR and FQNEAQ (reference sequence). Trimming left V 5 bases short and J 3 bases short, with 17 bases between. CDR3 length: 15 amino acids. CDR3 nucleotide sequence: TGTGCCAGCAGCCCGACAGGAGATATGAGCTACGAGCAGTACTTC. It specifies CASSPTGDMSYEQYF. The entire variable domain, with the rest obtained from reference TRBV7-9 and TRBJ2-7, is as follows: DTGVSQNPRHKITKRGQNVTFRCDPISEHNRLYWYRQTLGQGPEFLTYFQNEAQLEKSRLLSDRFSAERPKGSFSTLEIQRTEQGDSAMYLCASSPTGDMSYEQYFGPGTRLTVT.

This clonotype was counted a few times. The DNA for the CDR3 is TGTGCCAGCAGCCGGGATGGGACAGGTTGGCCCAGAAAACTGTTTTTT. As protein: CASSRDGTGWPRKLFF. The J gene is TRBJ1-4, the V gene TRBV5-5; 8 bases are a match to TRBD1. The CDR3 runs to 16 residues. Germline V gene lookup returns CDR1 SGHKS and CDR2 YYEKEE (reference sequence). Trimming removed 4 bases from V and 10 bases from J; junction bases left unmatched: 15.

J is TRBJ2-2 and V is TRBV6-5, with D uncertain. CDR3 size: 15 residues. Between the trimmed V and J ends, which lost 4 bases and 0 bases, there was a span of 9 bases. Germline V CDR1 and CDR2: MNHEY, SVGAGI. The CDR3 bases are TGTGCCAGCAGTTTCATCGGAGCGAACACCGGGGAGCTGTTTTTT. Encoded protein: CASSFIGANTGELFF.

This clonotype was seen more than once but under ten times. The chain has TRBV6-1 and TRBJ1-5; D possibly corresponds to TRBD1 (5 bases). CDR1 MNHNS and CDR2 SASEGT come from the germline V gene. Between the trimmed V and J ends, which lost 7 bases and 7 bases, there was a span of 14 bases. The CDR3 runs to 13 residues. As DNA, the CDR3 is TGTGCCAGCACCCTGGGGGGGGGGCAGCCCCAGCATTTT. The encoded protein is CASTLGGGQPQHF.

The J gene is TRBJ2-3, the V gene TRBV4-3; perhaps TRBD1 as D (6 bases). The CDR3 length is 14 residues. V was shortened by 2 bases and J by 4 bases, with 10 bases between the two germline ends. Germline V gene lookup returns CDR1 LGHNA and CDR2 YSLEER. CDR3 region: CASSQSWTADTQYF. The DNA for the CDR3 is TGCGCCAGCAGCCAATCCTGGACAGCAGATACGCAGTATTTT.

This clonotype was counted between two and nine times. This rearrangement joins TRBV5-6 to TRBJ2-3, with D hard to call. The CDR3 is 13 amino acids. From germline, CDR1 is SGHDT and CDR2 YYEEEE. Trimming stripped 4 bases from V and 2 bases from J, with 8 bases between. The CDR3 here is CASSHRITDTQYF. The CDR3 DNA reads as TGTGCCAGCAGCCATCGAATCACAGATACGCAGTATTTT.

V usage is TRBV18 and J usage is TRBJ1-1; D gene unclear. In germline, CDR1 is KGHSH, CDR2 LQKENI. The CDR3 has 17 residues. V was shortened by 0 bases and J by 0 bases, with 14 bases between the two germline ends. Here the CDR3 reads CASSPPEGGGVNTEAFF. Here the CDR3 DNA reads TGTGCCAGCTCACCACCAGAGGGCGGCGGGGTGAACACTGAAGCTTTCTTT.

This clonotype was detected ten times or more. The chain uses TRBV5-1 and TRBJ2-2; 7 bases agree with TRBD2. The V and J ends lost 1 base and 4 bases, in that order; junction bases with no gene match: 10. The CDR3 extends over 17 amino acids. Germline assignment: CDR1 SGHRS and CDR2 YFSETQ. Here the CDR3 reads CASSLRLAVPTTGELFF. CDR3 nucleotides: TGCGCCAGCAGCTTGCGCCTAGCGGTGCCGACCACCGGGGAGCTGTTTTTT.

This chain connects TRBV9 to TRBJ2-2; D remains unclear. Germline V gene sequence: CDR1 SGDLS, CDR2 YYNGEE. Trimming pared 2 bases from V and 1 base from J, leaving 12 bases between. The CDR3 runs to 16 residues. Written as DNA, the CDR3 is TGTGCCAGCAGCGTTCTGGGCCGAGAGAACACCGGGGAGCTGTTTTTT. It encodes CASSVLGRENTGELFF.

In this sample, this clonotype turned up a few times. J is TRBJ1-6 and V is TRBV27; D gene ambiguous. Per germline, CDR1 MNHEY and CDR2 SMNVEV (reference sequence). Trimming cost V 7 bases and J 7 bases, with 8 bases left between them. The CDR3 loop spans 12 amino acids. The CDR3 reads CASTNGNSPLHF. DNA for the CDR3: TGTGCCAGCACGAACGGAAATTCACCCCTCCACTTT.

This chain links TRBV4-2 with TRBJ2-1, with 10 bases matching TRBD2. This CDR3 is built from 16 residues. From germline, CDR1 is LGHNA and CDR2 YNFKEQ. The trim removed 0 bases at V and 7 bases at J, leaving 6 bases unmatched. In DNA, the CDR3 is TGTGCCAGCAGCCAAGAACCCCAGCGGGGGGGGAATGAGCAGTTCTTC. Protein product: CASSQEPQRGGNEQFF.

CDR3: CASSGESTGELFF. CDR3 nucleotide sequence: TGTGCCAGCAGTGGAGAGAGTACAGGGGAGCTGTTTTTT. The chain combines TRBV2 with TRBJ2-2; no clear D. The CDR3 is made up of 13 amino acids. CDR1 and CDR2 from the germline V gene are SNHLY and FYNNEI. Between the trimmed V and J ends, which lost 4 bases and 8 bases, there was a span of 11 bases.

The table lists this clonotype with many counts. For the CDR3, the DNA is TGCGCCAGCAGCCAGAGACACGTTAGCAATCAGCCCCAGCATTTT. The encoded protein is CASSQRHVSNQPQHF. The chain links TRBV4-1 to TRBJ1-5; D call uncertain. V was shortened by 3 bases and J by 0 bases, with 9 bases between the two germline ends. Germline-derived CDR1 and CDR2 are MGHRA and YSYEKL. This CDR3 spans 15 amino acids.